These T cell receptor beta chains were read from a single sample in a study of identifying expanded T cells in peripheral blood. Some clones are missing from TCRdb's copy, which holds only in-frame ones; the method was immunoSEQ multiplex PCR. The sample yields about 86,000 clones, roughly 88% seen once. The material sequenced was blood. All receptors come from a person aged 18 to 75 in good health. Each CDR3 is given with its conserved first and last residue. Each record gives: D gene, clone size, V gene, J gene, CDR3 DNA, CDR3 protein. A D gene is named only where the DNA matches it firmly. Size is stated for part of the rows, as once, few or many counts, or as a class when the clone is expanded.

NA	NA	TRBV2	TRBJ2-5	TGTGCCAGCAGTGAAGCAGGGGGTTTACAAGAGACCCAGTACTTC	CASSEAGGLQETQYF
TRBD1	NA	TRBV27	TRBJ2-7	TGTGCCAGCAGTTTAGGGACAGGGGGCTCCTACGAGCAGTACTTC	CASSLGTGGSYEQYF
NA	once	TRBV4-2	TRBJ2-1	TGTGCCAGCAGCCAAGACCTAGCAGTTAGCTCCTACAATGAGCAGTTCTTC	CASSQDLAVSSYNEQFF
NA	NA	TRBV7-9	TRBJ1-1	TGTGCCAGCAGCTTAGTGCTGAACACTGAAGCTTTCTTT	CASSLVLNTEAFF
NA	NA	TRBV18	TRBJ1-4	TGTGCCAGCTCCCTCTCGGGGGCAGGTTCAGCAACTAATGAAAAACTGTTTTTT	CASSLSGAGSATNEKLFF
NA	once	TRBV28	TRBJ2-3	TGTGCCAGCAGTTCTCGCCACGGACTTGTTCGGGACACAGATACGCAGTATTTT	CASSSRHGLVRDTDTQYF
NA	NA	TRBV29-1	TRBJ1-2	TGCAGCGCACCGTGGGGAGACAGCAACCTGGGGTATGGCTACACCTTC	CSAPWGDSNLGYGYTF
TRBD1	NA	TRBV13	TRBJ1-2	TGTGCCAGCAGCTTTAGAGGGGGCGGATTTGGCTACACCTTC	CASSFRGGGFGYTF
TRBD1	NA	TRBV18	TRBJ2-7	TGTGCCAGCTCACCGGTCCTCCGGGACAGGGTTACCGAGCAGTACTTC	CASSPVLRDRVTEQYF
TRBD1	NA	TRBV28	TRBJ1-1	TGTGCCACCAACAGGGGGGGAGGCACTGAAGCTTTCTTT	CATNRGGGTEAFF
TRBD1	few	TRBV6-5	TRBJ1-2	TGTGCCACTTCCTTTGGACAGGTTTCCTATGGCTACACCTTC	CATSFGQVSYGYTF
TRBD2	NA	TRBV7-9	TRBJ2-7	TGTGCCAGCAGCCCTATAGCGGGGCCACCCTACGAGCAGTACTTC	CASSPIAGPPYEQYF
NA	NA	TRBV18	TRBJ1-2	TGTGCCAGCTCACCAACCCGGGAGGTTGCCTATGGCTACACCTTC	CASSPTREVAYGYTF
NA	NA	TRBV11-3	TRBJ2-1	TGTGCCAGCAGCCTAGAAGGAAATGAGCAGTTCTTC	CASSLEGNEQFF
TRBD1	NA	TRBV18	TRBJ2-3	TGTGCCAGCTCTCGGACAGGGGTCACAGATACGCAGTATTTT	CASSRTGVTDTQYF
NA	once	TRBV7-6	TRBJ2-1	TGTGCCAGCAGCCCGTTCCAGCTGTTCGGCAATGAGCAGTTCTTC	CASSPFQLFGNEQFF
NA	NA	TRBV6-1	TRBJ1-5	TGTGCCAGCAACCGGGTCCCTTTGGATCAGCCCCAGCATTTT	CASNRVPLDQPQHF